This TCR beta chain originates from a study of T cell responses to AZD1222 COVID-19 vaccine. Whole-study context: Some second doses came at about 4 weeks and others at about 12 weeks; these were pooled. Regarding the study as a whole: Most donors were white British, females outnumbered males, and clonal diversity was possibly underestimated. Without day 14 samples, only post-peak T cell repertoires were studied.

The length of the CDR3 is 13 residues. V lost 7 bases, J lost 3 bases, and 13 bases lay in between. Germline CDR1 is GTSNPN and CDR2 is SVGIG (reference sequence). Concerning this clone: The antigen remains undetermined.

The protocol was immunoSEQ multiplex PCR, while the TCRdb copy is restricted to in-frame clones and leaves out a portion. Here the sample spans approximately 100,000 clones, about 95% being singletons. The gene calls are TRBV30 and TRBJ2-1, with a possible D match to TRBD2 (6 bases). This TCR came from an adult in good health. The sample was peripheral blood, taken on day 0 of AZD1222 vaccination. Here the CDR3 DNA reads TGTGCCTATGGGCGGGGAAACTACAATGAGCAGTTCTTC. Translated: CAYGRGNYNEQFF.